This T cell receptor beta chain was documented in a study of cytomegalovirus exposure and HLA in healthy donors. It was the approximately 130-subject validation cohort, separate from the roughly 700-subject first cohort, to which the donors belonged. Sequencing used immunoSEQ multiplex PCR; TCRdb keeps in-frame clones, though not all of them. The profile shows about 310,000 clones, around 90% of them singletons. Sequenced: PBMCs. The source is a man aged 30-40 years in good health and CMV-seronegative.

The chain's CDR3 is CASSEFGTAGMDEQFF. CDR3 bases: TGTGCCAGCAGTGAATTCGGTACAGCGGGGATGGATGAGCAGTTCTTC. The chain links TRBV6-1 to TRBJ2-1, with 7 bases matching TRBD2. Germline trimming cut 2 bases from V and 8 bases from J; bases unmatched to any gene: 12. Looked up from germline, CDR1 is MNHNS and CDR2 is SASEGT. The CDR3 has 16 amino acids.